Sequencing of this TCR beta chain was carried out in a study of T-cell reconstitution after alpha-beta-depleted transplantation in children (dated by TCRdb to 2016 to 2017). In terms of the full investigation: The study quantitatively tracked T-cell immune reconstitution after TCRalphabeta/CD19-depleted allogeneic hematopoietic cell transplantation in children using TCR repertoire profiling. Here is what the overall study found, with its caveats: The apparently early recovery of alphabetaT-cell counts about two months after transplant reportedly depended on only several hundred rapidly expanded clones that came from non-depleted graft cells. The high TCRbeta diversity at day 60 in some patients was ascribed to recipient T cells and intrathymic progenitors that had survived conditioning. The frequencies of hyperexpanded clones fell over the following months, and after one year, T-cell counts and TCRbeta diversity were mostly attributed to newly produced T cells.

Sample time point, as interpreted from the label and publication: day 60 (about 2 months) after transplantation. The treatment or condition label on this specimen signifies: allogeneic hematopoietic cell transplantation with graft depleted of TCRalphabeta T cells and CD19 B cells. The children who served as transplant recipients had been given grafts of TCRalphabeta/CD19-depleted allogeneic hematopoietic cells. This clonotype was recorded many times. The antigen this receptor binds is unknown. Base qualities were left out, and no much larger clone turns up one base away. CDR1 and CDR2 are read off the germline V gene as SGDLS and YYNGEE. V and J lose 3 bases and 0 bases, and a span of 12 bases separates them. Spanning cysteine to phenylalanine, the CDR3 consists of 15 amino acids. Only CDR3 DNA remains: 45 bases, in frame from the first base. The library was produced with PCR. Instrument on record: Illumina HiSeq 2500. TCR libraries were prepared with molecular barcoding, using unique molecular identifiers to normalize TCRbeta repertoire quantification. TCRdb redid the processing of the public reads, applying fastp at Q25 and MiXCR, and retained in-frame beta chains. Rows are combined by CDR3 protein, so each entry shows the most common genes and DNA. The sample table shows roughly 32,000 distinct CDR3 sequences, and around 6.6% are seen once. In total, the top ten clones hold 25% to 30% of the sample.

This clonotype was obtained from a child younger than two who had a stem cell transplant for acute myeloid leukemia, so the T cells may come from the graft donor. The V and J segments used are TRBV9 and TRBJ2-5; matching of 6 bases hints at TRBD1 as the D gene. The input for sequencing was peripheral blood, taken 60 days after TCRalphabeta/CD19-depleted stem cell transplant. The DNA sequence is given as TGTGCCAGCAGCGCCGTCGAGGGGGACCAAGAGACCCAGTACTTC. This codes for CASSAVEGDQETQYF.